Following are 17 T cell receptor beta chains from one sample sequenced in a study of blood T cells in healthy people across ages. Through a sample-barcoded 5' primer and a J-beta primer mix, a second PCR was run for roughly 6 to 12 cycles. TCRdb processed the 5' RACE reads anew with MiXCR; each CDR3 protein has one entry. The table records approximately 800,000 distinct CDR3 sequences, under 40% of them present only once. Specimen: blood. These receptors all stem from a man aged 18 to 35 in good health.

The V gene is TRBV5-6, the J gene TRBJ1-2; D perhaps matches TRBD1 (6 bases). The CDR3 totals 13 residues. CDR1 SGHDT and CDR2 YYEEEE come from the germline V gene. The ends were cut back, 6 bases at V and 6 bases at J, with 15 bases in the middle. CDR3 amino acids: CASNLGGQDGYTF. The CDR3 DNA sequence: TGTGCCAGCAACCTCGGGGGCCAGGATGGCTACACCTTC.

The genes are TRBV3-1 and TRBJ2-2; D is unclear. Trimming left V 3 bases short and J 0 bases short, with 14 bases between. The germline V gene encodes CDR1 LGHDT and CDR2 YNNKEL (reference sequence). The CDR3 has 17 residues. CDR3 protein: CASSQVDNPTNTGELFF. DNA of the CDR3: TGTGCCAGCAGCCAGGTCGACAACCCAACGAACACCGGGGAGCTGTTTTTT.

CDR3 DNA sequence: TGCGCCAGCAGCTTGAGGCTAGGGGGACAGAGCTTCATGAACACTGAAGCTTTCTTT. It is translated as CASSLRLGGQSFMNTEAFF. The V and J genes are TRBV5-1 and TRBJ1-1, with 7 nucleotides matching TRBD1. This CDR3 has 19 residues. The germline V gene has CDR1 SGHRS and CDR2 YFSETQ. The V segment lost 1 base and the J segment 0 bases; nucleotides outside the gene matches: 15.

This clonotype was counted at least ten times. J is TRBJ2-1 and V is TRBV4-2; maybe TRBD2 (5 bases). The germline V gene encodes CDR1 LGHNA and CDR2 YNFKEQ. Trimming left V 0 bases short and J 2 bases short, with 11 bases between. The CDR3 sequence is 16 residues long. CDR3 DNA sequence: TGTGCCAGCAGCCAAGATACCGGGATCGCCTACAATGAGCAGTTCTTC. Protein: CASSQDTGIAYNEQFF.

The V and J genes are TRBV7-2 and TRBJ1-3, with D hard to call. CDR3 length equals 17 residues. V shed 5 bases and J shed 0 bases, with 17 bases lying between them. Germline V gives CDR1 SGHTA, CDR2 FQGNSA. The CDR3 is CASSPTGGVSSGNTIYF. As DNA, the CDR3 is TGTGCCAGCAGCCCTACCGGCGGGGTTAGCTCTGGAAACACCATATATTTT.

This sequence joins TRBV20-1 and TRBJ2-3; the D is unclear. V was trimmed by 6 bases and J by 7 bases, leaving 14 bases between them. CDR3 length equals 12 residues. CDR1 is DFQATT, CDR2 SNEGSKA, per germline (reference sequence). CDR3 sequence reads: CSAGPRANTQYF. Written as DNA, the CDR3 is TGCAGTGCCGGGCCCCGAGCAAATACGCAGTATTTT.

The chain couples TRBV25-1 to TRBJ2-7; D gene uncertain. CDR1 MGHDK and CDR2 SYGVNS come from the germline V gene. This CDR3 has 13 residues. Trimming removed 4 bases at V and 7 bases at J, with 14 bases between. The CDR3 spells CASSAASYNEQYF. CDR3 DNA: TGTGCCAGCAGTGCCGCCAGTTACAATGAGCAGTACTTC.

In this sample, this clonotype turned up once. The CDR3 here is CASSQGQGRGRPQHF. The CDR3 coding sequence is TGTGCCAGCAGTCAAGGACAGGGGAGAGGACGGCCCCAGCATTTT. V gene TRBV12-3 or TRBV12-4 combines with J gene TRBJ1-5; TRBD1 agrees at 9 bases. This CDR3 comprises 15 residues. Trimming took 5 bases from V and 9 from J; bases not matched to a gene: 11.

CDR3 DNA sequence: TGTGCCAGCAGTGACAGCGGACAGAGAGATACGCAGTATTTT. It specifies CASSDSGQRDTQYF. This chain joins TRBV6-1 and TRBJ2-3; the D gene is possibly TRBD1 (6 bases). The CDR3 consists of 14 residues. Germline V gene data show CDR1 as MNHNS and CDR2 as SASEGT. Trimming stripped 3 bases from V and 5 bases from J, with 12 bases between.

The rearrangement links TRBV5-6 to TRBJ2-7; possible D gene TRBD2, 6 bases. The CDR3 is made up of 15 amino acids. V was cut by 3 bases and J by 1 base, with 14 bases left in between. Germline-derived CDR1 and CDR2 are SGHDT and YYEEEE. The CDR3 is CASSSWGDPSYEQYF. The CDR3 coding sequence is TGTGCCAGCAGCTCCTGGGGGGATCCGTCCTACGAGCAGTACTTC.

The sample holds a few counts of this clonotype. CDR3 sequence reads: CASSYSRRGGRETQYF. CDR3 bases: TGTGCCAGCAGTTACTCCCGCAGGGGGGGTCGAGAGACCCAGTACTTC. This chain links TRBV6-6 with TRBJ2-5, with D perhaps assigned TRBD1 or TRBD2 (7 bases each). The germline gives CDR1 MNHNY, CDR2 SVGAGI (reference sequence). The CDR3 covers 16 residues. Trimming removed 0 bases from V and 4 bases from J, with 15 bases in between.

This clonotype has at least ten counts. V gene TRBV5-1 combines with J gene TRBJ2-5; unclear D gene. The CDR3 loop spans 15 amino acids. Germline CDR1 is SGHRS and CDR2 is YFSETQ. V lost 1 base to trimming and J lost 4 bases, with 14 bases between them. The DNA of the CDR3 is TGCGCCAGCAGCTTGTCTACCCACAGAAGAGAGACCCAGTACTTC. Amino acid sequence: CASSLSTHRRETQYF. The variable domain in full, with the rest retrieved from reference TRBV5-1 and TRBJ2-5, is KAGVTQTPRYLIKTRGQQVTLSCSPISGHRSVSWYQQTPGQGLQFLFEYFSETQRNKGNFPGRFSGRQFSNSRSEMNVSTLELGDSALYLCASSLSTHRRETQYFGPGTRLLVL.

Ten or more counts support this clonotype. The CDR3 is CASSQVAKNIQYF. The CDR3 DNA is TGTGCCAGCAGCCAAGTAGCCAAAAACATTCAGTACTTC. The genes are TRBV12-3 or TRBV12-4 and TRBJ2-4; D unresolved. The CDR3 is 13 residues long. V was trimmed by 6 bases and J by 0 bases, leaving 6 bases between them.

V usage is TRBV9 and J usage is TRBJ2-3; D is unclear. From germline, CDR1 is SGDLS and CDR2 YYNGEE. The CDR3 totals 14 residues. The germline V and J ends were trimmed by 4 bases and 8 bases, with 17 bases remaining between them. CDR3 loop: CASSPTDGHGTQYF. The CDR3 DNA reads TGTGCCAGCAGCCCTACAGACGGCCACGGTACGCAGTATTTT. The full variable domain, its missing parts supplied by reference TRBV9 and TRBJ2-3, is DSGVTQTPKHLITATGQRVTLRCSPRSGDLSVYWYQQSLDQGLQFLIQYYNGEERAKGNILERFSAQQFPDLHSELNLSSLELGDSALYFCASSPTDGHGTQYFGPGTRLTVL.

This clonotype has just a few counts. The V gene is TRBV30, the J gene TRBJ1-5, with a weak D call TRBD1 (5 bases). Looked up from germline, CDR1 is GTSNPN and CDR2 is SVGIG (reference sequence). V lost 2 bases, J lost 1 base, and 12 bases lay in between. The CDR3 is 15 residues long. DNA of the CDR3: TGTGCCTGGAGTTCCCCGGGACTGAGCAATCAGCCCCAGCATTTT. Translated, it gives CAWSSPGLSNQPQHF.

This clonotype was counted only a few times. CDR3 in amino acids: CSAPGQAHEQFF. The CDR3 coding sequence is TGCAGTGCTCCCGGACAGGCCCATGAGCAGTTCTTC. J is TRBJ2-1 and V is TRBV20-1, with 7 positions matching TRBD1. V shed 5 bases and J 8 bases; nucleotides not matched to a gene: 6. The CDR3 has 12 amino acids. From germline, CDR1 is DFQATT and CDR2 SNEGSKA (reference sequence).

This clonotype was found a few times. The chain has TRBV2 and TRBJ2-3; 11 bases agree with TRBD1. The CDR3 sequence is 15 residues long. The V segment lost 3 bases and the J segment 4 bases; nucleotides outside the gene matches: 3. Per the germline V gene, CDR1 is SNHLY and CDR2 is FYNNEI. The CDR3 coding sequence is TGTGCCAGCAGTGACAGGGACAGGGGGGCAGATACGCAGTATTTT. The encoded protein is CASSDRDRGADTQYF.